These 13 T cell receptor beta chains came from one sample sequenced in a study of T-cell reconstitution after alpha-beta-depleted transplantation in children. This sample's TCRbeta library carried unique molecular identifier barcodes. TCRdb redid the calling of the PCR reads with MiXCR, one entry per CDR3 protein. The profile shows nearly 550,000 distinct CDR3 sequences, around 16% of them singletons. The material was PBMCs from the stem cell graft donor, obtained from the stem cell graft. The source is a human donor who donated a stem cell graft to a child with acute lymphoblastic leukemia.

This chain uses TRBV18 with TRBJ2-7; D is perhaps TRBD1 (6 bases). Trimming cost V 1 base and J 5 bases, with 9 bases left between them. The CDR3 has 13 amino acids. Germline values: CDR1 KGHSH, CDR2 LQKENI. The CDR3 is CASSPQAGDEQYF. The CDR3 DNA is TGTGCCAGCTCACCACAAGCAGGGGACGAGCAGTACTTC. The full variable domain, rest sourced from reference TRBV18 and TRBJ2-7, is NAGVMQNPRHLVRRRGQEARLRCSPMKGHSHVYWYRQLPEEGLKFMVYLQKENIIDESGMPKERFSAEFPKEGPSILRIQQVVRGDSAAYFCASSPQAGDEQYFGPGTRLTVT.

This clonotype came up a few times. The chain carries TRBV12-3 or TRBV12-4 and TRBJ2-1, with 9 bases identical to TRBD2. Trimming removed 6 bases from V and 7 bases from J; junction bases left unmatched: 7. The CDR3 is made up of 14 amino acids. DNA of the CDR3: TGTGCCAGCAGAGAGCGGGAGGTGGTAAATGAGCAGTTCTTC. The encoded protein is CASREREVVNEQFF.

The sample holds a few counts of this clonotype. V and J are TRBV6-5 and TRBJ1-1; 8 bases fit TRBD1. The ends lost 2 bases at V and 1 base at J; junction bases unmatched: 3. The germline V gene has CDR1 MNHEY and CDR2 SVGAGI. The CDR3 contains 15 residues. In DNA, the CDR3 is TGTGCCAGCAGTTACAGGGACAGGACGAACACTGAAGCTTTCTTT. It translates to CASSYRDRTNTEAFF.

This clonotype was seen many times. This chain uses TRBV27 with TRBJ2-7; TRBD2 might be the D (5 bases). V was clipped by 4 bases and J by 2 bases, with 9 bases between them. The CDR3 covers 13 residues. Germline V CDR1 and CDR2: MNHEY, SMNVEV (reference sequence). The CDR3 sequence: CASSSSGTYEQYF. The CDR3 coding sequence is TGTGCCAGCAGTTCGTCCGGGACCTACGAGCAGTACTTC.

The chain combines TRBV6-5 with TRBJ2-3; perhaps D is TRBD1 or TRBD2 (5 bases each). The CDR3 length is 15 residues. CDR1 and CDR2 (germline): MNHEY, SVGAGI. Trimming took 0 bases from V and 6 from J, leaving 13 bases between them. The DNA for the CDR3 is TGTGCCAGCAGTTACTCGCCCAACGGGGCGGATACGCAGTATTTT. Its translation is CASSYSPNGADTQYF.

The rearrangement joins TRBV19 to TRBJ1-5, with D tentatively TRBD1 (6 bases). Trimming shortened V by 4 bases and J by 1 base, and 11 bases separated the two germline ends. This CDR3 comprises 15 residues. Germline CDR1 is LNHDA and CDR2 is SQIVND (reference sequence). CDR3: CASSNYQGSNQPQHF. The CDR3, as DNA: TGTGCCAGTAGTAATTATCAGGGGAGCAATCAGCCCCAGCATTTT.

This chain links TRBV5-6 with TRBJ2-2; D possibly uses TRBD1 or TRBD2 (5 bases each). V lost 5 bases and J 7 bases, leaving 12 bases between the germline ends. This CDR3 comprises 13 residues. The germline CDR1 and CDR2 sequences are SGHDT and YYEEEE. The CDR3 coding sequence is TGTGCCAGCAGTTTAGGGACCCTCGGGGAGCTGTTTTTT. Protein sequence: CASSLGTLGELFF.

The J gene is TRBJ2-7, the V gene TRBV5-1, with TRBD1 matching 9 bases. This CDR3 is 15 amino acids long. Trimming cost V 4 bases and J 3 bases; bases outside gene matches: 8. Germline assignment: CDR1 SGHRS and CDR2 YFSETQ. This CDR3 reads CASSRGGGQGYEQYF. The CDR3 DNA reads TGCGCCAGCAGCCGCGGAGGGGGACAGGGCTACGAGCAGTACTTC.

This clonotype was recorded a few times. This chain links TRBV7-6 with TRBJ2-7, with TRBD1 identical over 10 bases. The V gene end was trimmed by 4 bases and the J gene end by 3 bases; junction bases not matched to a gene: 3. Germline V gives CDR1 SGHVS, CDR2 FNYEAQ. The CDR3 totals 14 residues. DNA for the CDR3: TGTGCCAGCAGCTCCGGGACAGGGGTCTACGAGCAGTACTTC. It translates to CASSSGTGVYEQYF.

The J gene is TRBJ2-2, the V gene TRBV1; the table's D call of TRBD2 was not tested on the DNA. TRBV1 has pseudogene status. CDR3 length: 18 residues. In nucleotides, the CDR3 is TGCACCAGCAGCCAAGCCCGAGGGCGAGCGGGAAGGGCCGGGGAGCTGTTTTTT. Amino acid sequence: CTSSQARGRAGRAGELFF.

This clonotype was counted only a few times. The V gene is TRBV24-1, the J gene TRBJ2-1; 10 nucleotides match TRBD2. There are 13 residues in the CDR3. V dropped 2 bases and J dropped 15; count of bases not matched to a gene: 6. Germline values: CDR1 KGHDR, CDR2 SFDVKD. The CDR3 reads CATSDSLAGVLFF. The DNA of the CDR3 is TGTGCCACCAGTGATTCCCTAGCGGGAGTGCTGTTCTTC.

The chain carries TRBV10-3 and TRBJ2-3; D perhaps matches TRBD1 (6 bases). Germline-derived CDR1 and CDR2 are ENHRY and SYGVKD. V dropped 10 bases and J dropped 2 bases, with 13 bases sitting between them. The length of the CDR3 is 13 residues. CDR3: CATAGVSTDTQYF. The CDR3 DNA follows: TGTGCCACCGCAGGGGTCTCCACAGATACGCAGTATTTT.

This clonotype was recorded only once. This chain uses TRBV5-8 with TRBJ2-7; D remains ambiguous. The CDR3 extends over 15 amino acids. Per the germline V gene, CDR1 is SGHTS and CDR2 is YDEGEE. The CDR3, as DNA: TGTCACAGCAGCCTGCCGCTCATCACGGCCTACGAGCAGTACTTC. This gives the protein CHSSLPLITAYEQYF. Full variable domain (remainder filled in from reference TRBV5-8 and TRBJ2-7): EAGVTQSPTHLIKTRGQQATLRCSPISGHTSVYWYQQALGLGLQFLLWYDEGEERNRGNFPPRFSGRQFPNYSSELNVNALELEDSALYLCHSSLPLITAYEQYFGPGTRLTVT.